Presented here are 11 T cell receptor beta chains from one specimen sequenced in a study of CD8 T cells in Susac syndrome. Reverse transcription of roughly 0.5 to 1 ug RNA used random hexamers. TCRdb re-derived calls from the immunoSEQ multiplex PCR reads in MiXCR, one entry per CDR3 protein. The table records over 150,000 distinct CDR3 sequences, 90% to 96% of them present only once. Specimen: CD4+ T cells from PBMCs. These TCRs come from a human donor with Susac syndrome.

The CDR3 loop is CASSLGGSPQETQYF. CDR3 in DNA: TGTGCCAGCAGCTTGGGCGGGAGCCCCCAAGAGACCCAGTACTTC. V usage is TRBV11-2 and J usage is TRBJ2-5; TRBD2 matches at 7 bases. V dropped 3 bases and J dropped 1; count of bases not matched to a gene: 5. The length of the CDR3 is 15 residues. Germline assignment: CDR1 SGHAT and CDR2 FQNNGV.

The rearrangement links TRBV15 to TRBJ1-1; unclear D gene. Trimming stripped 0 bases from V and 1 base from J, with 15 bases between. There are 17 residues in the CDR3. Germline V gene lookup returns CDR1 LNHNV and CDR2 YYDKDF (reference sequence). Here the CDR3 DNA reads TGTGCCACCAGCAGAGATCAGAATCCGGGAGAGAACACTGAAGCTTTCTTT. This sequence encodes CATSRDQNPGENTEAFF. The complete variable domain, with remaining parts taken from reference TRBV15 and TRBJ1-1, reads DAMVIQNPRYQVTQFGKPVTLSCSQTLNHNVMYWYQQKSSQAPKLLFHYYDKDFNNEADTPDNFQSRRPNTSFCFLDIRSPGLGDTAMYLCATSRDQNPGENTEAFFGQGTRLTVV.

This chain links TRBV7-2 with TRBJ1-5; the D is unclear. The CDR3 length is 18 residues. The germline CDR1 and CDR2 sequences are SGHTA and FQGNSA. V lost 5 bases, J lost 0 bases, and 20 bases lay in between. CDR3 coding DNA: TGTGCCAGCAGCCCACCCGATCTTGGCCCGTATAGCAATCAGCCCCAGCATTTT. Translation gives CASSPPDLGPYSNQPQHF.

This clonotype was recorded once. The junction departs from the called germline gene at one end, perhaps through a read error. The chain is built from TRBV5-4 and TRBJ2-7; the match to TRBD2 covers 7 bases. Germline V gene sequence: CDR1 SGHNT, CDR2 YYREEE (reference sequence). This CDR3 comprises 15 residues. This CDR3 is CASSPGLVGSDEQYF. The CDR3 region has the DNA TGTGCCAGCAGCCCTGGACTAGTGGGCTCCGACGAGCAGTACTTC.

The chain employs TRBV7-2 and TRBJ2-3; D is ambiguous. This CDR3 has 15 amino acids. From germline, CDR1 is SGHTA and CDR2 FQGNSA. The V gene lost 6 bases and the J gene lost 2 bases, with 15 bases spanning the gap. For the CDR3, the DNA is TGTGCCAGCAGACTCATCCCGGGTACCACAGATACGCAGTATTTT. Translation: CASRLIPGTTDTQYF.

The V gene is TRBV7-9, the J gene TRBJ2-5; a weak D match, TRBD1 (6 bases). V was pared by 7 bases and J by 6 bases, with 30 bases between. The CDR3 loop spans 18 amino acids. Germline CDR1 SEHNR, CDR2 FQNEAQ (reference sequence). Here the CDR3 reads CASTSSTGLGPLKKTQYF. In nucleotides, the CDR3 is TGTGCCAGCACATCATCAACAGGGCTTGGACCACTCAAGAAGACCCAGTACTTC.

The CDR3 DNA is TGTGCCAGCAGTTATAGCGGATTAGGGGGGTACGAGCAGTACTTC. This codes for CASSYSGLGGYEQYF. This chain connects TRBV6-6 to TRBJ2-7; D might be TRBD1 or TRBD2, each matching 6 bases. The CDR3 extends over 15 amino acids. In germline, CDR1 is MNHNY, CDR2 SVGAGI (reference sequence). The V and J ends lost 3 bases and 4 bases respectively, with 16 bases between them.

J is TRBJ2-1 and V is TRBV3-1, with TRBD2 matching over 14 bases. The CDR3 totals 18 residues. The trim removed 3 bases at V and 5 bases at J, leaving 9 bases unmatched. The germline CDR1 and CDR2 sequences are LGHDT and YNNKEL (reference sequence). The DNA for the CDR3 is TGTGCCAGCAGCCACTCGGAGACTAGCGGGAGGGCCGACAATGAGCAGTTCTTC. Its translation: CASSHSETSGRADNEQFF.

The CDR3 DNA reads as TGTGCCAGCCGCGGGCGGAGCCTTGATGTGGAGACCCAGTACTTC. This sequence encodes CASRGRSLDVETQYF. This chain joins TRBV19 and TRBJ2-5; D possibly corresponds to TRBD2 (5 bases). The CDR3 runs 15 residues. The V end was cut by 9 bases, the J end by 5 bases, with 22 bases between. In germline, CDR1 is LNHDA, CDR2 SQIVND (reference sequence).

The chain has TRBV2 and TRBJ2-7; TRBD2 matches 7 bases. Looked up from germline, CDR1 is SNHLY and CDR2 is FYNNEI. The V gene end was trimmed by 4 bases and the J gene end by 5 bases; junction bases not matched to a gene: 11. This CDR3 is built from 15 residues. The CDR3 DNA follows: TGTGCCAGCAGTGCTTTGGGGGGGGTACTCCACGAGCAGTACTTC. It specifies CASSALGGVLHEQYF. The complete variable domain, with remaining parts taken from reference TRBV2 and TRBJ2-7, reads EPEVTQTPSHQVTQMGQEVILRCVPISNHLYFYWYRQILGQKVEFLVSFYNNEISEKSEIFDDQFSVERPDGSNFTLKIRSTKLEDSAMYFCASSALGGVLHEQYFGPGTRLTVT.

The rearrangement links TRBV20-1 to TRBJ2-3, with 9 nucleotides matching TRBD2. CDR3 length equals 16 residues. CDR1 is DFQATT and CDR2 is SNEGSKA in the germline V gene (reference sequence). V was clipped by 3 bases and J by 5 bases; unmatched bases: 12. CDR3 loop: CSASWNLAGWGDTQYF. CDR3 DNA sequence: TGCAGTGCTAGTTGGAATCTAGCGGGGTGGGGAGATACGCAGTATTTT.